What follows are 17 T cell receptor beta chains derived from one specimen sequenced in a study of T-cell reconstitution after alpha-beta-depleted transplantation in children. For TCRbeta, the library was prepared with unique molecular identifiers. TCRdb recomputed calls from the PCR reads with MiXCR, one row per CDR3 protein. This sample has some 550,000 distinct CDR3 sequences, with more than 20% found just once. The sequences come from PBMCs, mostly from graft donor cells, collected 360 days after TCRalphabeta/CD19-depleted stem cell transplant. The origin of the receptors is a boy under two years old who had a stem cell transplant for acute myeloid leukemia, so the T cells may come from the graft donor.

This clonotype was observed a few times. The V gene is TRBV20-1, the J gene TRBJ2-5; D is unclear. V dropped 3 bases and J dropped 2 bases, with 13 bases sitting between them. This CDR3 has 14 amino acids. Germline CDR1 and CDR2: DFQATT and SNEGSKA (reference sequence). CDR3 loop: CSASLLVGQETQYF. The DNA for the CDR3 is TGCAGTGCTAGCCTTCTAGTTGGGCAAGAGACCCAGTACTTC.

This clonotype has just a few counts. The V call is TRBV12-3 or TRBV12-4, the J call TRBJ2-6, with 9 bases that match TRBD1. V shed 5 bases and J 0 bases; nucleotides not matched to a gene: 5. This CDR3 has 17 amino acids. CDR3 DNA: TGTGCCAGCAGTAGGACAGGGGCATTCTCTGGGGCCAACGTCCTGACTTTC. Its protein product is CASSRTGAFSGANVLTF.

This clonotype was found many times. The chain uses TRBV20-1 and TRBJ2-1; 7 nucleotides line up with TRBD2. V lost 3 bases and J lost 8; bases outside the gene matches: 13. Germline V CDR1 and CDR2: DFQATT, SNEGSKA (reference sequence). This CDR3 spans 15 amino acids. For the CDR3, the DNA is TGCAGTGCTAGGTATCCGGGGGGAAATGGGGATGAGCAGTTCTTC. Protein product: CSARYPGGNGDEQFF.

This clonotype was seen many times. As DNA, the CDR3 is TGTGCCAGCACCTATCGACAAGAGACCCAGTACTTC. It specifies CASTYRQETQYF. The chain is built from TRBV6-2 or TRBV6-3 and TRBJ2-5, with D hard to call. The germline V and J ends were trimmed by 7 bases and 2 bases, with 8 bases remaining between them. This CDR3 contains 12 residues. The germline V gene encodes CDR1 MNHEY and CDR2 SVGEGT.

This clonotype occurred many times. This chain links TRBV29-1 with TRBJ1-1, with D tentatively TRBD1 (5 bases). V lost 7 bases and J lost 4, with 10 bases in between. The CDR3 totals 11 residues. Germline V CDR1 and CDR2: SQVTM, ANQGSEA. Here the CDR3 reads CSGRGGTEAFF. The CDR3 DNA follows: TGCAGCGGGCGGGGGGGCACTGAAGCTTTCTTT.

This clonotype was picked up many times. This chain joins TRBV3-1 and TRBJ1-2, with D possibly TRBD1 on 6 matching bases. Trimming took 3 bases from V and 4 from J, leaving 21 bases between them. The CDR3 covers 17 residues. Germline V lookup: CDR1 LGHDT, CDR2 YNNKEL (reference sequence). As DNA, the CDR3 is TGTGCCAGCAGCCAGGGCCCAGTGGGGGCAGGGGTCTATGGCTACACCTTC. It specifies CASSQGPVGAGVYGYTF.

V gene TRBV21-1 combines with J gene TRBJ1-5; the table's D gene call, TRBD1, was not cross checked with the DNA. TRBV21-1 is a known pseudogene. This CDR3 is built from 15 residues. CDR3 DNA: TGTGCCAGCATTTTTTACAGGGATGACAATCAGCCCCAGCATTTT. It is translated as CASIFYRDDNQPQHF.

This clonotype was seen a handful of times. This chain uses TRBV28 with TRBJ2-7; a weak D match, TRBD2 (6 bases). From germline, CDR1 is MDHEN and CDR2 SYDVKM. The CDR3 has 16 amino acids. The germline V and J ends were trimmed by 6 bases and 6 bases, with 24 bases remaining between them. In DNA, the CDR3 is TGTGCCAGCAGAGAACTGCGGGGAGGAGGGACCCCCGAGCAGTACGTC. It translates to CASRELRGGGTPEQYV.

In its sample, this clonotype was seen a few times. This sequence joins TRBV28 and TRBJ2-7; TRBD2 might be the D (5 bases). CDR3 length: 13 residues. V lost 8 bases to trimming and J lost 0 bases, with 11 bases between them. Germline V lookup: CDR1 MDHEN, CDR2 SYDVKM. CDR3 nucleotides: TGTGCCAGCTCGGGGTTCTTCTCCTACGAGCAGTACGTC. This translates into CASSGFFSYEQYV.

The chain's CDR3 is CASSYSLRGYEQYF. The CDR3 nucleotides are TGTGCCAGCAGTTACTCTCTGCGGGGCTACGAGCAGTACTTC. V is TRBV6-5 and J is TRBJ2-7; possible D gene TRBD2, 6 bases. Germline V lookup: CDR1 MNHEY, CDR2 SVGAGI. V lost 0 bases and J lost 3, with 9 bases in between. CDR3 length: 14 amino acids.

This sequence joins TRBV5-1 and TRBJ2-1, with D perhaps matching TRBD2 (6 bases). The CDR3 loop spans 14 amino acids. CDR1 and CDR2 (germline): SGHRS, YFSETQ. V was shortened by 1 base and J by 13 bases, with 18 bases between the two germline ends. The CDR3 bases are TGCGCCAGCAGCTTGTCCGGGGGTCAGGTCCACCAGTTCTTC. This sequence encodes CASSLSGGQVHQFF.

The rearrangement joins TRBV7-2 to TRBJ2-7; 10 bases are a match to TRBD1. CDR1 is SGHTA, CDR2 FQGNSA, per germline. With V trimmed by 5 bases and J by 4 bases, 8 bases remained unmatched. The CDR3 runs 15 residues. The DNA of the CDR3 is TGTGCCAGCAGCCCCCGGGGGGACAGGGGTTACGAGCAGTACGTC. As protein: CASSPRGDRGYEQYV.

This clonotype appeared a few times. DNA of the CDR3: TGCAGCGTTCACCAGGGGGGCACTGAAGCTTTCTTT. It encodes CSVHQGGTEAFF. The chain recombines TRBV29-1 with TRBJ1-1; 7 bases line up with TRBD1. V shed 5 bases, J shed 4 bases, and the junction held 4 bases outside the gene matches. The CDR3 sequence is 12 residues long. The V gene's germline CDR1 is SQVTM and CDR2 ANQGSEA.

This clonotype was observed many times. The rearrangement links TRBV20-1 to TRBJ2-1; 10 bases are shared with TRBD2. The germline V gene encodes CDR1 DFQATT and CDR2 SNEGSKA (reference sequence). J lost 7 bases, V lost 5 bases, and 11 bases had no gene match. The CDR3 loop spans 15 amino acids. The chain's CDR3 is CSAEQGAGGLNEQFF. The CDR3, as DNA: TGCAGTGCTGAGCAAGGAGCGGGGGGGCTTAATGAGCAGTTCTTC.

The chain carries TRBV6-8 and TRBJ2-7, with 10 bases fitting TRBD2. CDR1 is MNHGY, CDR2 SAAAGT, per germline. The V and J ends lost 7 bases and 2 bases, in that order; junction bases with no gene match: 11. This CDR3 is built from 16 residues. The CDR3 nucleotides read TGTGCCAGCAACTTTCAGAAGCGGGGGGGCCCCTACGAGCAGTACTTC. Encoded protein: CASNFQKRGGPYEQYF.

V and J are TRBV15 and TRBJ2-5, with 7 bases matching TRBD1. The ends lost 0 bases at V and 3 bases at J; junction bases unmatched: 4. The CDR3 sequence is 15 residues long. Germline values: CDR1 LNHNV, CDR2 YYDKDF (reference sequence). CDR3 amino acids: CATSRELTGEETQYF. DNA of the CDR3: TGTGCCACCAGCAGAGAATTAACAGGGGAAGAGACCCAGTACTTC.

The V gene is TRBV20-1, the J gene TRBJ1-5, with 8 nucleotides matching TRBD1. The CDR3 has 14 amino acids. In germline, CDR1 is DFQATT, CDR2 SNEGSKA (reference sequence). The ends lost 4 bases at V and 4 bases at J; junction bases unmatched: 6. CDR3 in amino acids: CSATDRGSNQPQHF. CDR3 nucleotides: TGCAGTGCTACAGACAGGGGATCGAATCAGCCCCAGCATTTT.